This T cell receptor beta chain was captured by sequencing in a study of beta chain features in type 1 diabetes. Looking at the study overall: Age, gender and cell yields were similar between patients and healthy donors. The study's findings and limits: Researchers cautioned that cDNA sequencing could over-represent cells with high TCR expression. PCR might favor shorter templates, equally in patients and controls.

The isolated RNA, all of it, was reverse transcribed, so expressed TCRB transcripts were what got sequenced. Measured with immunoSEQ multiplex PCR; TCRdb has only the in-frame clones, and not every one. This table holds a few hundred thousand clones, about 15% found once. Of note for this clone: As yet, its antigen is unknown.

Trimming took off 2 bases at V and 3 bases at J, with 11 bases between the two ends. CDR1 and CDR2 (germline): KGHSH, LQKENI. This CDR3 is 14 amino acids long. The TCR originated in a man aged 25 to 40 in good health. The source material was naive CD4+ T cells from blood. The chain has TRBV18 and TRBJ2-7; D may be TRBD1 (6 bases). The CDR3 nucleotides read TGTGCCAGCTCACCAACACAGACAGGCTACGAGCAGTACTTC. It yields the protein CASSPTQTGYEQYF. Full variable domain (remainder filled in from reference TRBV18 and TRBJ2-7): NAGVMQNPRHLVRRRGQEARLRCSPMKGHSHVYWYRQLPEEGLKFMVYLQKENIIDESGMPKERFSAEFPKEGPSILRIQQVVRGDSAAYFCASSPTQTGYEQYFGPGTRLTVT.